The sequence of this TCR beta chain was determined in a study of identical twins. Donors uniformly comprised healthy Caucasians. General study results and limits: Out-of-frame beta sequences exhibited a weaker degree of excess twin sharing.

This clonotype has only one observation. Its antigen is not known. Germline loops: CDR1 LGHDT, CDR2 YNNKEL (reference sequence). Trimming took 1 base from V and 5 from J, leaving 12 bases between them. The CDR3 extends over 14 amino acids. TCRdb re-analysed the 5' RACE reads in MiXCR, keeping a single row per CDR3 protein. This table has under 900,000 distinct CDR3 sequences, 15% to 20% appearing once. These data were also reused for a study on T cells expressing NK-cell markers. As that study records: The TCR beta repertoires were obtained from sorted CD3+CD56+NKG2C+, CD3+CD56+NKG2C- and CD3+CD56-NKG2C+ T cells.

The chain links TRBV3-1 to TRBJ2-7; D unclear. The receptor comes from a woman aged 18-29 years in good health. The sequencing input was PBMCs. As DNA, the CDR3 is TGTGCCAGCAGCCAAGGTGGGGAAAGGGACGAGCAGTACTTC. Translation gives CASSQGGERDEQYF.